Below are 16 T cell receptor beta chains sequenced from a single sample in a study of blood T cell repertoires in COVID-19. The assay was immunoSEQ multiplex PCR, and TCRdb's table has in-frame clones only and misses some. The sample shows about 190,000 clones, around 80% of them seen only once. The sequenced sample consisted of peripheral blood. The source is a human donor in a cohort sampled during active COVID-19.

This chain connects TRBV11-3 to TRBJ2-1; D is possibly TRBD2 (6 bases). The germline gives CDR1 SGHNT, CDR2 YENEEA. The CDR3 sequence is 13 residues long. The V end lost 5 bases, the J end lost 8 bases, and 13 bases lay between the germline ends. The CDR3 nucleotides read TGTGCCAGCAGCCGTGAAGCGGGCTATGAGCAGTTCTTC. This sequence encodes CASSREAGYEQFF.

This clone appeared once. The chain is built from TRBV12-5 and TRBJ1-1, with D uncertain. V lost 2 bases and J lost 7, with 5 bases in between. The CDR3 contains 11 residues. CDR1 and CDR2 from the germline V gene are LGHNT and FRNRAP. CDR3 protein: CASGLTNEAFF. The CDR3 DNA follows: TGTGCTAGTGGTTTGACAAATGAAGCTTTCTTT.

CDR3 residues: CASRQGQSYGYTF. CDR3 in DNA: TGTGCCAGCAGACAGGGACAGAGCTATGGCTACACCTTC. J is TRBJ1-2 and V is TRBV25-1, with 7 bases aligning to TRBD1. V lost 6 bases, J lost 4 bases, and 5 bases stayed unmatched. Germline-derived CDR1 and CDR2 are MGHDK and SYGVNS. CDR3 length equals 13 residues.

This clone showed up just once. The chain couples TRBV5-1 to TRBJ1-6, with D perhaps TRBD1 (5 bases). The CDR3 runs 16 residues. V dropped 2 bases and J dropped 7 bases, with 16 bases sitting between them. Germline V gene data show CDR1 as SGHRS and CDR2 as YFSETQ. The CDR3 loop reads CASSFREVNVNSPLHF. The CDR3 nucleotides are TGCGCCAGCAGCTTCAGGGAAGTGAATGTGAATTCACCCCTCCACTTT.

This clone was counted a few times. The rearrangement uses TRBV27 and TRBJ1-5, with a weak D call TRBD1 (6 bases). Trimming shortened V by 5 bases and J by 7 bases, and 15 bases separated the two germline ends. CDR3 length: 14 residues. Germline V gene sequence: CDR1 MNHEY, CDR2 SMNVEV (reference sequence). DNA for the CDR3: TGTGCCAGCAGTACCAAACAGGGTTGGCAGCCCCAGCATTTT. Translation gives CASSTKQGWQPQHF.

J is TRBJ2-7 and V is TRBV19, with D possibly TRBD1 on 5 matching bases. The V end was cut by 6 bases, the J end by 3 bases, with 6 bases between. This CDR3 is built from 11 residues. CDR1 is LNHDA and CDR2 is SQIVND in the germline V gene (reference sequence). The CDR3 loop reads CASSDSYEQYF. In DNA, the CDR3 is TGTGCCAGTAGCGACAGCTACGAGCAGTACTTC.

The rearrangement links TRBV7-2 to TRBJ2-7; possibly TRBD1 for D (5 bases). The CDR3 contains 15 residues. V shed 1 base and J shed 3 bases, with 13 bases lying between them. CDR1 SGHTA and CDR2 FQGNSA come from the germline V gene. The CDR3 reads CASSLGHRRNYEQYF. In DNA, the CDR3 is TGTGCCAGCAGCTTAGGGCACAGGCGAAACTACGAGCAGTACTTC. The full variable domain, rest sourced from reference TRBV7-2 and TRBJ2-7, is GAGVSQSPSNKVTEKGKDVELRCDPISGHTALYWYRQSLGQGLEFLIYFQGNSAPDKSGLPSDRFSAERTGGSVSTLTIQRTQQEDSAVYLCASSLGHRRNYEQYFGPGTRLTVT.

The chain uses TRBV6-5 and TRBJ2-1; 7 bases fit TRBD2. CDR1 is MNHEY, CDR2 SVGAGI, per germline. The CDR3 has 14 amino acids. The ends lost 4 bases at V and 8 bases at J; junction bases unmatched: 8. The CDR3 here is CASSSGGGIHEQFF. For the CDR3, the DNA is TGTGCCAGCAGTTCCGGCGGGGGAATACATGAGCAGTTCTTC.

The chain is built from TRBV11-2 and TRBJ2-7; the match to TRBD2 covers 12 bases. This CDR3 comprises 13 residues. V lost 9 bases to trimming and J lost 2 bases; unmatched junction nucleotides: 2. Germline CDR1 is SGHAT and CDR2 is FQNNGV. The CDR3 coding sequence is TGTGCCAGTGGACTAGCGGGGACCTACGAGCAGTACGTC. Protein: CASGLAGTYEQYV.

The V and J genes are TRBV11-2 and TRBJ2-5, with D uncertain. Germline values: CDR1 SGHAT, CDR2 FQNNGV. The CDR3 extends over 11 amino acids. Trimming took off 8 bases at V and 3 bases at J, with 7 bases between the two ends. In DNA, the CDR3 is TGTGCCAGCCGCGCGGAAGAGACCCAGTACTTC. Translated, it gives CASRAEETQYF.

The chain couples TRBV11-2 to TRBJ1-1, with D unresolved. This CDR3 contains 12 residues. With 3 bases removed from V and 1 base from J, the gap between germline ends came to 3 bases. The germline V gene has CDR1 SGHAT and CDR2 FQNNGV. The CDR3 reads CASSFGNTEAFF. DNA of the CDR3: TGTGCCAGCAGCTTCGGGAACACTGAAGCTTTCTTT.

The CDR3 protein is CASSKQKPPGALGVFYGYTF. The DNA of the CDR3 is TGTGCCAGCAGCAAACAAAAACCGCCGGGAGCCCTAGGGGTATTTTATGGCTACACCTTC. The gene calls are TRBV21-1 and TRBJ1-2. TRBV21-1 is listed as a pseudogene. There are 20 residues in the CDR3.

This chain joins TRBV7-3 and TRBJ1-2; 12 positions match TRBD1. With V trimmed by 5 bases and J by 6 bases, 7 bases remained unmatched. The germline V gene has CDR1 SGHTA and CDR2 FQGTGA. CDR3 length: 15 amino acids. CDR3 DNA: TGTGCCAGCAGCGAATACGGGACAGGGGGCAATGGCTACACCTTC. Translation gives CASSEYGTGGNGYTF.

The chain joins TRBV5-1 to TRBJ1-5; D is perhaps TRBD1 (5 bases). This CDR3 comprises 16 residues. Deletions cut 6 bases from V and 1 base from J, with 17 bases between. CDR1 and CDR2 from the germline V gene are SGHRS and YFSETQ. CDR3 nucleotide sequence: TGCGCCAGCAAGGTTATGGGGGGAAAGAGCAATCAGCCCCAGCATTTT. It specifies CASKVMGGKSNQPQHF.

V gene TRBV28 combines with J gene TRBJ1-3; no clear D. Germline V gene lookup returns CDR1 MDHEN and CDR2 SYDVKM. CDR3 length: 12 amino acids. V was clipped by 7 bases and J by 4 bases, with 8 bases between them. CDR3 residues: CASTRGGNTIYF. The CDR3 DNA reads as TGTGCCAGCACCCGCGGAGGAAACACCATATATTTT.

Here the CDR3 reads CASENRGNEQYV. The CDR3, as DNA: TGTGCCAGCGAAAACAGGGGCAACGAGCAGTACGTC. The V call is TRBV5-8, the J call TRBJ2-7, with 7 bases matching TRBD1. CDR1 SGHTS and CDR2 YDEGEE come from the germline V gene. The CDR3 has 12 amino acids. Trimming cost V 7 bases and J 5 bases; bases outside gene matches: 6.